This T cell receptor beta chain was recovered during a study of T cells in Graves' hyperthyroidism and ophthalmopathy. Overall study: Sampling of peripheral blood happened at initial diagnosis, prior to any treatment. Study results and limitations: Blood held most thyroid clonotypes expanded above 0.001 frequency.

This CDR3 is 15 amino acids long. J was trimmed by 2 bases and V by 9 bases; bases with no gene match: 10. Not enrolled were patients with uncontrolled infection, other autoimmune disease, pregnancy or lactation. This sample holds PBMCs from 8.5 to 10 ml fresh peripheral blood. Using RNA transcripts as the source, TCR beta CDR3 regions were amplified. HTBI primers were the set used in a first-round RT-PCR of the TCR CDR3. TCRdb fed the multiplex PCR reads into MiXCR, producing one record per CDR3 protein. Found here are around 370,000 distinct CDR3 sequences, roughly 20% of them singletons; the top ten hold 40% to 45%. This clonotype occurred many times. Its antigen is unknown.

The sequenced sample consisted of blood. This clonotype originated in a man between 18 and 29 years old with Graves' ophthalmopathy. The chain carries TRBV12-3 or TRBV12-4 and TRBJ1-5; TRBD1 agrees at 7 bases. The CDR3 loop reads CASSFGDSRNQPQHF. CDR3 nucleotide sequence: TGTGCCAGTAGCTTCGGGGACAGTCGCAATCAGCCCCAGCATTTT.